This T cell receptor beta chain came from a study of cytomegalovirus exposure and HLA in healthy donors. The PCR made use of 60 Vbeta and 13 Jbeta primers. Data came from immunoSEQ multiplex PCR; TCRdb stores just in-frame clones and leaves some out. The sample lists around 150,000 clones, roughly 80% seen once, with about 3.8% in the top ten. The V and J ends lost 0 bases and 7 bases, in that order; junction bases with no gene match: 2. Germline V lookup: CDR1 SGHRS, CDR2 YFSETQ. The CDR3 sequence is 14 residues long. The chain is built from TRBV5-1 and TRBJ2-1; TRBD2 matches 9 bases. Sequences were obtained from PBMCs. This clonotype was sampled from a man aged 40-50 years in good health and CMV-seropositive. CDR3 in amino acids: CASSLASGINEQFF. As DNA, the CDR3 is TGCGCCAGCAGCTTGGCTAGCGGGATAAATGAGCAGTTCTTC.